The 23 T cell receptor beta chains listed next were all sequenced from one sample in a study of T cell repertoires in cytomegalovirus infection. TCRdb recomputed calls from the reads with MiXCR, one row per CDR3 protein. The sample gives 200,000 to 300,000 distinct CDR3 sequences, 12% of which show up once; 1.5% to 2% is in the top ten. Sequencing was performed on PBMCs. The receptors come from a human donor in good health (CMV status not recorded). Some clones in this sample may be carry-over from other donors' samples.

This clonotype was counted ten times or more. The CDR3 protein is CASSYSGGAGANVLTF. The CDR3 nucleotides are TGTGCCAGCAGTTACTCGGGAGGGGCCGGGGCCAACGTCCTGACTTTC. This sequence joins TRBV6-2 or TRBV6-3 and TRBJ2-6, with 7 bases aligning to TRBD2. Germline lookup yields CDR1 MNHEY and CDR2 SVGEGT. The CDR3 sequence is 16 residues long. V shed 0 bases and J 4 bases; nucleotides not matched to a gene: 3.

In this sample, this clonotype turned up many times. The gene calls are TRBV19 and TRBJ2-3; 7 bases match TRBD2. Germline assignment: CDR1 LNHDA and CDR2 SQIVND (reference sequence). The CDR3 contains 14 residues. Trimming took 7 bases from V and 4 from J; bases not matched to a gene: 8. The CDR3 bases are TGTGCCAGTACCCCACGGGGGGAGTCAGATACGCAGTATTTT. Its translation: CASTPRGESDTQYF.

The gene calls are TRBV29-1 and TRBJ1-5; D perhaps matches TRBD1 (5 bases). Trimming pared 6 bases from V and 4 bases from J, leaving 10 bases between. This CDR3 is built from 12 residues. Germline assignment: CDR1 SQVTM and CDR2 ANQGSEA. The CDR3 DNA reads TGCAGCGTCGGGGGAAAAAATCAGCCCCAGCATTTT. Residues: CSVGGKNQPQHF.

This clonotype was counted only a few times. The chain links TRBV28 to TRBJ1-1; D is possibly TRBD1 (5 bases). V lost 3 bases and J lost 10, with 12 bases in between. CDR3 length: 12 residues. Germline CDR1 reads MDHEN; CDR2 reads SYDVKM. CDR3 sequence reads: CASSLVREGAFF. CDR3 bases: TGTGCCAGCAGTTTGGTCAGGGAGGGAGCTTTCTTT.

This clonotype was seen ten or more times. The genes are TRBV7-2 and TRBJ2-5, with D hard to call. V was pared by 1 base and J by 1 base, with 10 bases between. Germline V gives CDR1 SGHTA, CDR2 FQGNSA. This CDR3 is built from 15 residues. The CDR3 is CASSLVLTLQETQYF. The CDR3 coding sequence is TGTGCCAGCAGCTTAGTGCTTACCCTCCAAGAGACCCAGTACTTC.

The chain uses TRBV19 and TRBJ2-4, with D unresolved. Germline V gene data show CDR1 as LNHDA and CDR2 as SQIVND (reference sequence). CDR3 length: 14 residues. V was cut by 5 bases and J by 0 bases, with 8 bases left in between. CDR3 coding DNA: TGTGCCAGTAGTTTTGGCCTAGCCAAAAACATTCAGTACTTC. Translation: CASSFGLAKNIQYF. Full variable domain (outside the CDR3, taken from reference TRBV19 and TRBJ2-4): DGGITQSPKYLFRKEGQNVTLSCEQNLNHDAMYWYRQDPGQGLRLIYYSQIVNDFQKGDIAEGYSVSREKKESFPLTVTSAQKNPTAFYLCASSFGLAKNIQYFGAGTRLSVL.

This clonotype was seen many times. The rearrangement joins TRBV10-2 to TRBJ2-1, with unresolved D. The germline V and J ends were trimmed by 1 base and 7 bases, with 5 bases remaining between them. Germline V lookup: CDR1 WSHSY, CDR2 SAAADI. CDR3 length equals 12 residues. The CDR3 loop is CASSELGNEQFF. The CDR3 DNA reads as TGCGCCAGCAGTGAGTTAGGGAATGAGCAGTTCTTC.

This clonotype came up many times. V is TRBV12-5 and J is TRBJ2-3; 9 nucleotides align to TRBD1. The CDR3 consists of 17 residues. With 5 bases clipped from V and 3 bases from J, the junction kept 12 bases outside the gene matches. Germline V gene data show CDR1 as LGHNT and CDR2 as FRNRAP. CDR3 bases: TGTGCTAGTGGTCCCTATCCGGGACAGGGTGTAACAGATACGCAGTATTTT. Protein product: CASGPYPGQGVTDTQYF.

This clonotype was seen ten or more times. The chain links TRBV14 to TRBJ1-6, with D unclear. In germline, CDR1 is SGHDN, CDR2 FVKESK. The CDR3 covers 14 residues. V lost 5 bases and J lost 8, with 13 bases in between. The DNA for the CDR3 is TGTGCCAGCAGCTCAGAGGGTTCCTATTCACCCCTCCACTTT. As protein: CASSSEGSYSPLHF. Full variable domain (rest looked up from reference TRBV14 and TRBJ1-6): EAGVTQFPSHSVIEKGQTVTLRCDPISGHDNLYWYRRVMGKEIKFLLHFVKESKQDESGMPNNRFLAERTGGTYSTLKVQPAELEDSGVYFCASSSEGSYSPLHFGNGTRLTVT.

CDR3: CASSLEQGAPGGYTF. The DNA for the CDR3 is TGTGCCAGCAGCTTGGAACAGGGGGCCCCTGGCGGCTACACCTTC. J is TRBJ1-2 and V is TRBV5-6, with 9 bases lining up with TRBD1. CDR1 is SGHDT, CDR2 YYEEEE, per germline. The CDR3 sequence is 15 residues long. V lost 0 bases, J lost 8 bases, and 8 bases stayed unmatched.

This clonotype occurred many times. This chain uses TRBV12-3 or TRBV12-4 with TRBJ2-3; D is ambiguous. V shed 1 base and J shed 7 bases, with 9 bases lying between them. The CDR3 totals 13 residues. CDR3 sequence: CASSLDVGNTQYF. The CDR3, as DNA: TGTGCCAGCAGTTTAGACGTGGGTAATACGCAGTATTTT.

This clonotype was counted many times. V usage is TRBV20-1 and J usage is TRBJ2-3; D is unresolved. V lost 4 bases to trimming and J lost 0 bases, with 17 bases between them. This CDR3 has 16 amino acids. Looked up from germline, CDR1 is DFQATT and CDR2 is SNEGSKA (reference sequence). CDR3 region: CSATPREVVSTDTQYF. As DNA, the CDR3 is TGCAGTGCTACCCCTAGGGAAGTTGTTAGCACAGATACGCAGTATTTT.

At least ten counts were recorded for this clonotype. The chain carries TRBV7-2 and TRBJ2-5, with D perhaps TRBD1 (7 bases). The CDR3 runs 15 residues. V was shortened by 2 bases and J by 2 bases, with 12 bases between the two germline ends. The V gene's germline CDR1 is SGHTA and CDR2 FQGNSA. This CDR3 is CASSLRAGGQETQYF. The DNA for the CDR3 is TGTGCCAGCAGCTTACGGGCAGGGGGGCAAGAGACCCAGTACTTC.

This clonotype showed up many times. The rearrangement joins TRBV7-2 to TRBJ1-1; a weak D match, TRBD1 (5 bases). Trimming shortened V by 8 bases and J by 1 base, and 17 bases separated the two germline ends. In germline, CDR1 is SGHTA, CDR2 FQGNSA. The CDR3 is made up of 15 amino acids. The CDR3 bases are TGTGCCAGCGGGCGGGGCGGGGTCAAGAACACTGAAGCTTTCTTT. Protein sequence: CASGRGGVKNTEAFF.

The sample holds many counts of this clonotype. The gene calls are TRBV7-6 and TRBJ2-7; D perhaps matches TRBD2 (5 bases). This CDR3 is built from 16 residues. CDR1 is SGHVS and CDR2 is FNYEAQ in the germline V gene. The V end was cut by 3 bases, the J end by 2 bases, with 17 bases between. The CDR3 nucleotides are TGTGCCAGCAGCTTCTCGGACTTTCCTCGGGCCTACGAGCAGTACTTC. This sequence encodes CASSFSDFPRAYEQYF.

At least ten counts were recorded for this clonotype. The J gene is TRBJ2-5, the V gene TRBV7-3, with 8 bases that match TRBD1. V shed 3 bases, J shed 1 base, and the junction held 1 base outside the gene matches. The CDR3 is made up of 14 amino acids. Germline V gene sequence: CDR1 SGHTA, CDR2 FQGTGA. The CDR3 coding sequence is TGTGCCAGCAGCTTCAGGGGGCCCCAAGAGACCCAGTACTTC. Translating gives CASSFRGPQETQYF.

The chain joins TRBV29-1 to TRBJ1-1; 7 nucleotides line up with TRBD1. The CDR3 contains 13 residues. Germline loops: CDR1 SQVTM, CDR2 ANQGSEA. The ends lost 5 bases at V and 2 bases at J; junction bases unmatched: 5. CDR3 nucleotide sequence: TGCAGCGTTACTCAGGGGGTTAACACTGAAGCTTTCTTT. Its protein is CSVTQGVNTEAFF.

This clonotype was recorded many times. This sequence joins TRBV7-2 and TRBJ1-2; TRBD1 matches at 8 bases. Unmatched junction bases numbered 5, after V lost 5 bases and J lost 6 bases. Looked up from germline, CDR1 is SGHTA and CDR2 is FQGNSA. The CDR3 spans 13 residues. CDR3: CASSMDRDNGYTF. CDR3 DNA: TGTGCCAGCAGCATGGACAGGGATAATGGCTACACCTTC.

In this sample, this clonotype turned up a few times. This chain joins TRBV10-3 and TRBJ2-4; 7 positions match TRBD2. Germline V gene sequence: CDR1 ENHRY, CDR2 SYGVKD. This CDR3 spans 16 amino acids. J was trimmed by 2 bases and V by 2 bases; bases with no gene match: 6. In DNA, the CDR3 is TGTGCCATCAGTGAGGGGGGGGTACTAACCAAAAACATTCAGTACTTC. It specifies CAISEGGVLTKNIQYF.

This clonotype was counted at least ten times. This chain connects TRBV19 to TRBJ2-4, with D unclear. CDR1 is LNHDA and CDR2 is SQIVND in the germline V gene (reference sequence). CDR3 length: 16 residues. Between the trimmed V and J ends, which lost 5 bases and 1 base, there was a span of 15 bases. CDR3 residues: CASSAPNRLAKNIQYF. The CDR3 DNA sequence: TGTGCCAGTAGTGCCCCGAACAGATTGGCCAAAAACATTCAGTACTTC. The full variable domain, its missing parts supplied by reference TRBV19 and TRBJ2-4, is DGGITQSPKYLFRKEGQNVTLSCEQNLNHDAMYWYRQDPGQGLRLIYYSQIVNDFQKGDIAEGYSVSREKKESFPLTVTSAQKNPTAFYLCASSAPNRLAKNIQYFGAGTRLSVL.

The chain is built from TRBV19 and TRBJ1-2; D is undetermined. The CDR3 is 15 residues long. Germline CDR1 LNHDA, CDR2 SQIVND (reference sequence). V was cut by 4 bases and J by 4 bases, with 16 bases left in between. Here the CDR3 DNA reads TGTGCCAGTAGTACTCACTCTGGGTTGGCCTATGGCTACACCTTC. This translates into CASSTHSGLAYGYTF.

The rearrangement joins TRBV27 to TRBJ1-2, with unresolved D. Germline values: CDR1 MNHEY, CDR2 SMNVEV (reference sequence). The V end was cut by 3 bases, the J end by 2 bases, with 13 bases between. This CDR3 region has 15 residues. CDR3 region: CASSFSPRQNYGYTF. DNA for the CDR3: TGTGCCAGCAGTTTTAGTCCCAGGCAGAACTATGGCTACACCTTC.

The chain combines TRBV6-2 or TRBV6-3 with TRBJ2-1; the match to TRBD1 covers 9 bases. Germline lookup yields CDR1 MNHEY and CDR2 SVGEGT. V lost 4 bases and J lost 16; bases outside the gene matches: 20. CDR3 size: 16 residues. CDR3 DNA: TGTGCCAGCAGTTCAGGGGCGGACAGGGGAGTCCCAGGCGGATTCTTC. It codes for CASSSGADRGVPGGFF.